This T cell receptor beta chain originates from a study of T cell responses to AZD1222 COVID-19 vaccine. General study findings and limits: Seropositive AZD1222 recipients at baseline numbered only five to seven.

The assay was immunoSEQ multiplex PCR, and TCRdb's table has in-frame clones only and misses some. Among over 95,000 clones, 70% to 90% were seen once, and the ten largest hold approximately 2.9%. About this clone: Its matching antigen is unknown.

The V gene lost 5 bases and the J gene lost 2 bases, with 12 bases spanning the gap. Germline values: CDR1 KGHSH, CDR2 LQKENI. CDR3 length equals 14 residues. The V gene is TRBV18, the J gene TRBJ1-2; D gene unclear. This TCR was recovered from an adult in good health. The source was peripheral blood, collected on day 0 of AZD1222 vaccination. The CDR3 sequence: CASSSPTTNYGYTF. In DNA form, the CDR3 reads TGTGCCAGCTCATCCCCGACGACCAACTATGGCTACACCTTC.